This T cell receptor (beta chain) was obtained from a study of PD-1 blockade in mismatch repair-deficient tumors. Study information: Patients had approximately 13 mismatch repair-deficient cancer types and were previously treated and progressing. Regarding the study as a whole: Tumor-resident clones, often absent from pretreatment blood, expanded after pembrolizumab and then contracted.

V lost 4 bases to trimming and J lost 6 bases, with 12 bases between them. This CDR3 comprises 13 residues. Note on this clone: The antigen remains unidentified.

Libraries were prepared by immunoSEQ multiplex PCR; TCRdb keeps only in-frame clonotypes and omits some of them. The sample lists around 23,000 clones, approximately 83% occurring once. TCR sequencing covered a few patients who responded to pembrolizumab. The clonotype comes from an adult with mismatch repair-deficient cancer. This rearrangement joins TRBV23-1 to TRBJ1-1; the D gene is possibly TRBD1 (5 bases). TRBV23-1 is noted as an ORF with a role that remains uncertain. Sequencing used peripheral blood, obtained 12 weeks after starting pembrolizumab. CDR3 sequence reads: CASSPPGGAEAFF. The CDR3 DNA reads as TGCGCCAGCAGTCCTCCCGGGGGGGCTGAAGCTTTCTTT.